This is a list of T cell receptor beta chains from one sample in a study of shared clonotypes between healthy human individuals. Produced via immunoSEQ multiplex PCR; TCRdb's table is partial and in-frame only. This sample has millions of clones, with approximately 93% found just once. Sequenced input: naive CD4+ T cells from PBMCs. These receptors originate from a man aged 18 to 29 in good health. Some clones in this sample may be carry-over from other donors' samples. CDR3s include the opening cysteine and the closing phenylalanine or tryptophan. Fields, in order: D gene, clone size, V gene, J gene, CDR3 protein, CDR3 DNA. A D gene is named only where the DNA matches it firmly. Clone size appears in some rows only: once, few, many, or a class for an expanded clone.

>NA|NA|TRBV30|TRBJ1-2
CAWSVGRYGYTF
TGTGCCTGGAGTGTAGGTCGGTATGGCTACACCTTC
>NA|NA|TRBV5-3|TRBJ2-7
CARSPPRTLGGEQYF
TGTGCCAGAAGCCCCCCCAGGACCCTAGGCGGCGAGCAGTACTTC
>TRBD1|NA|TRBV7-3|TRBJ1-2
CASSLSGQGSSYTF
TGTGCCAGCAGCTTAAGCGGACAGGGAAGCAGCTACACCTTC
>NA|NA|TRBV5-1|TRBJ2-1
CASRMGGSYNEQFF
TGCGCCAGCAGGATGGGCGGCTCCTACAATGAGCAGTTCTTC
>TRBD2|NA|TRBV19|TRBJ2-1
CASSIDRLAGGPNEQFF
TGTGCCAGTAGTATAGACAGACTAGCGGGAGGTCCCAATGAGCAGTTCTTC
>NA|NA|TRBV5-1|TRBJ1-6
CASSLDTLNKSPLHF
TGCGCCAGCAGCTTGGACACGCTTAATAAATCACCCCTCCACTTT
>TRBD2|once|TRBV11-3|TRBJ2-1
CASSPPGSGRHEQFF
TGTGCCAGCAGCCCCCCGGGTAGCGGGAGGCATGAGCAGTTCTTC
>TRBD1|NA|TRBV19|TRBJ1-2
CASSTYRGSYTF
TGTGCCAGTAGTACCTACAGGGGGAGCTACACCTTC
>TRBD2|NA|TRBV29-1|TRBJ2-1
CSVVRGGSYNEQFF
TGCAGCGTTGTCCGCGGGGGCTCCTACAATGAGCAGTTCTTC
>NA|NA|TRBV28|TRBJ2-3
CASSGAQGTDTQYF
TGTGCCAGCAGTGGTGCGCAGGGCACAGATACGCAGTATTTT
>NA|NA|TRBV15|TRBJ1-2
CATSRDRKGLYGYTF
TGTGCCACCAGCAGAGATAGAAAGGGCCTCTATGGCTACACCTTC
>TRBD1|NA|TRBV19|TRBJ1-1
CASSQRTGKTEAFF
TGTGCCAGTAGTCAAAGGACAGGGAAAACTGAAGCTTTCTTT
>NA|few|TRBV27|TRBJ1-2
CASSYSSSQGYGYTF
TGTGCCAGCAGTTATTCATCATCCCAAGGCTATGGCTACACCTTC
>NA|once|TRBV20-1|TRBJ1-1
CNGVMVTEAFF
TGCAATGGGGTCATGGTTACTGAAGCTTTCTTT
>NA|NA|TRBV15|TRBJ1-2
CATSRGSENYGYTF
TGTGCCACCAGCAGAGGGAGTGAGAACTATGGCTACACCTTC
>TRBD1|once|TRBV25-1|TRBJ2-2
CASSESWTGAREGELFF
TGTGCCAGCAGTGAATCCTGGACAGGGGCTCGGGAAGGGGAGCTGTTTTTT
>TRBD2|NA|TRBV14|TRBJ2-3
CASSRKSGGTDTQYF
TGTGCCAGCAGCCGAAAGAGCGGGGGCACAGATACGCAGTATTTT
>TRBD1|NA|TRBV7-8|TRBJ2-7
CASSFDETGGYEQYF
TGTGCCAGCAGCTTTGATGAGACAGGGGGCTACGAGCAGTACTTC
>NA|NA|TRBV29-1|TRBJ2-1
CSVDARVREDNEQFF
TGCAGCGTGGATGCCCGCGTCAGGGAAGACAATGAGCAGTTCTTC
>NA|NA|TRBV20-1|TRBJ1-1
CSEGNTEAFF
TGCAGTGAGGGGAACACTGAAGCTTTCTTT
>NA|NA|TRBV18|TRBJ2-6
CASSLWDGASGANVLTF
TGTGCCAGCTCCCTCTGGGACGGAGCCTCTGGGGCCAACGTCCTGACTTTC
>NA|once|TRBV9|TRBJ2-3
CASSVESAGWDTQYF
TGTGCCAGCAGCGTAGAGTCAGCGGGCTGGGATACGCAGTATTTT
>TRBD1|NA|TRBV2|TRBJ2-1
CASSEIIWGQDNEQFF
TGTGCCAGCAGTGAGATTATCTGGGGACAGGACAATGAGCAGTTCTTC
>TRBD2|NA|TRBV12-5|TRBJ2-2
CASGLVAGTSGTGELFF
TGTGCTAGTGGTTTGGTTGCCGGGACTAGCGGAACCGGGGAGCTGTTTTTT
>NA|few|TRBV6-1|TRBJ1-5
CASGGPQHF
TGTGCCAGCGGGGGGCCCCAGCATTTT
>NA|NA|TRBV6-5|TRBJ2-7
CASSSGDRYEQYF
TGTGCCAGCAGCTCTGGGGATCGCTACGAGCAGTACTTC
>NA|NA|TRBV29-1|TRBJ1-1
CSVNPGSEAFF
TGCAGCGTCAATCCGGGTTCCGAAGCTTTCTTT
>TRBD1|NA|TRBV27|TRBJ2-7
CASSPGTGGFNEQYF
TGTGCCAGCAGTCCCGGGACAGGGGGGTTCAACGAGCAGTACTTC
>TRBD2|NA|TRBV10-3|TRBJ2-5
CAISESIGGRASAETQYF
TGTGCCATCAGTGAGTCGATTGGCGGGAGGGCCTCTGCGGAGACCCAGTACTTC
>TRBD1|NA|TRBV29-1|TRBJ1-2
CSVELTGSGASGYTF
TGCAGCGTTGAACTGACAGGGTCTGGGGCCAGTGGCTACACCTTC
>NA|NA|TRBV2|TRBJ1-5
CASSEEEGNQPQHF
TGTGCCAGCAGTGAAGAGGAGGGCAATCAGCCCCAGCATTTT
>TRBD2|NA|TRBV19|TRBJ2-1
CASSGGLAGVNEQFF
TGTGCCAGTAGTGGGGGACTAGCGGGAGTGAATGAGCAGTTCTTC
>NA|NA|TRBV6-6|TRBJ1-2
CASSGGGSWTYGYTF
TGTGCCAGCAGTGGGGGGGGCTCCTGGACCTATGGCTACACCTTC
>TRBD1|NA|TRBV30|TRBJ2-2
CAWTTGADGELFF
TGTGCCTGGACCACAGGGGCGGACGGGGAGCTGTTTTTT
>NA|NA|TRBV15|TRBJ2-1
CATSRDSGVGQFF
TGTGCCACCAGCAGAGATTCGGGGGTTGGGCAGTTCTTC
>NA|once|TRBV9|TRBJ1-4
CASSVGAIPNEKLFF
TGTGCCAGCAGCGTAGGGGCAATTCCTAATGAAAAACTGTTTTTT
>NA|NA|TRBV5-1|TRBJ2-7
CASSLGGVASYEQYF
TGCGCCAGCAGCTTGGGGGGAGTCGCCTCCTACGAGCAGTACTTC
>NA|NA|TRBV6-4|TRBJ2-3
CASSDPKESIVSGLWDTQYF
TGTGCCAGCAGTGACCCCAAAGAGTCTATCGTCTCGGGACTTTGGGATACGCAGTATTTT
>NA|NA|TRBV19|TRBJ1-3
CASSMGRGNTIYF
TGTGCCAGTAGTATGGGACGTGGAAACACCATATATTTT
>NA|NA|TRBV5-5|TRBJ2-6
CASSLRSGANVLTF
TGTGCCAGCAGCTTGCGTTCTGGGGCCAACGTCCTGACTTTC
>NA|NA|TRBV5-1|TRBJ2-2
CASSGPSGTGELFF
TGCGCCAGCAGCGGCCCGTCCGGCACCGGGGAGCTGTTTTTT
>NA|NA|TRBV19|TRBJ2-1
CASRLKQGEEQFF
TGTGCCAGTAGACTGAAACAGGGCGAGGAGCAGTTCTTC